This is a list of T cell receptor beta chains from one sample in a study of blood T cells in healthy people across ages. One entry per CDR3 protein, called by TCRdb with MiXCR from the 5' RACE reads. The sample carries approximately 900,000 distinct CDR3 sequences, just under 30% recorded once. These records were also assigned to another study, of T cells of mothers and their children.

Material: blood. The source is a middle-aged woman in good health. Each CDR3 is given with its conserved first and last residue. Fields, in order: D gene, V gene, clone size, J gene, CDR3 protein, CDR3 DNA. The D gene is left open where the match is weak. Expanded clones are given a class, and other clones once, few, many or no size at all.

D: TRBD1
V: TRBV3-1
size: few
J: TRBJ2-7
CDR3: CASSQGLGQGAYEQYF
DNA: TGTGCCAGCAGCCAAGGTCTGGGACAGGGGGCCTACGAGCAGTACTTC

D: NA
V: TRBV5-1
size: many
J: TRBJ1-2
CDR3: CASSLAKGSNYGYTF
DNA: TGCGCCAGCAGCTTGGCCAAGGGTTCTAACTATGGCTACACCTTC

D: TRBD1
V: TRBV4-3
size: NA
J: TRBJ2-5
CDR3: CASSQADRSEEQYF
DNA: TGCGCCAGCAGCCAAGCGGACAGGTCGGAAGAGCAGTACTTC

D: NA
V: TRBV6-5
size: NA
J: TRBJ1-2
CDR3: CASRRLAVPNYGYTF
DNA: TGTGCCAGCAGGCGGCTAGCGGTGCCCAACTATGGCTACACCTTC

D: NA
V: TRBV4-1
size: NA
J: TRBJ2-1
CDR3: CASSRDGINNEQFF
DNA: TGCGCCAGCAGCAGGGACGGGATAAACAATGAGCAGTTCTTC

D: TRBD1
V: TRBV20-1
size: NA
J: TRBJ1-3
CDR3: CSAREDRGMGNTIYF
DNA: TGCAGTGCTAGAGAGGACAGGGGTATGGGAAACACCATATATTTT

D: NA
V: TRBV5-1
size: NA
J: TRBJ2-7
CDR3: CASSFSPVSSYEQYF
DNA: TGCGCCAGCAGCTTCTCACCAGTAAGCTCCTACGAGCAGTACTTC

D: NA
V: TRBV7-2
size: few
J: TRBJ1-2
CDR3: CASSLVLPTTGYGYTF
DNA: TGTGCCAGCAGCTTAGTCCTTCCCACCACGGGATATGGCTACACCTTC

D: TRBD1
V: TRBV20-1
size: NA
J: TRBJ1-6
CDR3: CSARPHTGGLRLDNSPLHF
DNA: TGCAGTGCTAGACCCCACACAGGGGGCCTCAGACTAGATAATTCACCCCTCCACTTT

D: NA
V: TRBV12-3/TRBV12-4
size: NA
J: TRBJ1-2
CDR3: CASGLGGNNYGYTF
DNA: TGTGCCAGCGGTTTGGGAGGGAATAACTATGGCTACACCTTC

D: NA
V: TRBV3-1
size: NA
J: TRBJ2-3
CDR3: CASSQGPVTDTQYF
DNA: TGTGCCAGCAGCCAAGGCCCCGTAACAGATACGCAGTATTTT

D: NA
V: TRBV28
size: many
J: TRBJ1-2
CDR3: CASSPLGDGYGYTF
DNA: TGTGCCAGCAGTCCCCTTGGGGACGGCTATGGCTACACCTTC

D: NA
V: TRBV7-2
size: few
J: TRBJ1-5
CDR3: CASSWGDSNQPQHF
DNA: TGTGCCAGCAGCTGGGGTGATAGCAATCAGCCCCAGCATTTT

D: NA
V: TRBV27
size: NA
J: TRBJ2-7
CDR3: CTSSKLDHYEQYF
DNA: TGTACCAGCAGTAAACTGGACCACTACGAGCAGTACTTC

D: TRBD1
V: TRBV5-6
size: many
J: TRBJ2-1
CDR3: CASSYGTGTHWQFF
DNA: TGTGCCAGCAGCTACGGGACAGGGACTCATTGGCAGTTCTTC

D: NA
V: TRBV5-5
size: many
J: TRBJ2-5
CDR3: CASSFSSQETQYF
DNA: TGTGCCAGCAGCTTTTCCAGTCAAGAGACCCAGTACTTC

D: NA
V: TRBV7-9
size: many
J: TRBJ2-7
CDR3: CASTSPGAGEQYF
DNA: TGTGCCAGCACCTCCCCGGGGGCGGGAGAGCAGTACTTC

D: TRBD2
V: TRBV20-1
size: NA
J: TRBJ2-1
CDR3: CSADGWTSGEFEQFF
DNA: TGCAGTGCTGACGGCTGGACTAGCGGGGAATTTGAGCAGTTCTTC

D: NA
V: TRBV18
size: NA
J: TRBJ1-1
CDR3: CASSPVDTRDTEAFF
DNA: TGTGCCAGCTCGCCAGTTGACACAAGGGACACTGAAGCTTTCTTT

D: TRBD2
V: TRBV15
size: few
J: TRBJ2-1
CDR3: CAASSRLALNNEQFF
DNA: TGTGCCGCCAGCTCGCGACTAGCGCTCAACAATGAGCAGTTCTTC

D: TRBD1
V: TRBV6-1
size: few
J: TRBJ2-7
CDR3: CASSEVGQGAIYEQYF
DNA: TGTGCCAGCAGTGAAGTTGGACAGGGGGCCATCTACGAGCAGTACTTC

D: TRBD1
V: TRBV15
size: NA
J: TRBJ1-4
CDR3: CATGREQGVPNEKLFF
DNA: TGTGCCACCGGCAGAGAGCAGGGGGTTCCTAATGAAAAACTGTTTTTT

D: NA
V: TRBV2
size: NA
J: TRBJ1-2
CDR3: CASTLRTGYGYTF
DNA: TGTGCCAGCACCCTACGGACGGGATATGGCTACACCTTC

D: TRBD2
V: TRBV3-1
size: NA
J: TRBJ2-3
CDR3: CASSQSQLAGTDTQYF
DNA: TGTGCCAGCAGCCAATCACAACTAGCGGGCACAGATACGCAGTATTTT

D: TRBD2
V: TRBV6-6
size: few
J: TRBJ2-1
CDR3: CASSALAGDFGEQFF
DNA: TGTGCCAGCAGTGCCCTAGCGGGGGATTTCGGTGAGCAGTTCTTC

D: NA
V: TRBV24-1
size: NA
J: TRBJ2-7
CDR3: CATRDHREVSEQYF
DNA: TGTGCCACCAGGGACCACAGGGAAGTCAGTGAGCAGTACTTC

D: NA
V: TRBV3-1
size: NA
J: TRBJ1-2
CDR3: CASSLQGHTFNYGYTF
DNA: TGTGCCAGCAGCCTCCAGGGGCACACCTTTAACTATGGCTACACCTTC

D: TRBD1
V: TRBV7-2
size: many
J: TRBJ2-2
CDR3: CASSLRQGRAGELFF
DNA: TGTGCCAGCAGCTTGAGACAGGGAAGGGCCGGGGAGCTGTTTTTT

D: NA
V: TRBV20-1
size: NA
J: TRBJ2-5
CDR3: CSARAYRREPQETQYF
DNA: TGCAGTGCTAGAGCCTATCGACGCGAACCACAAGAGACCCAGTACTTC

D: NA
V: TRBV12-3/TRBV12-4
size: few
J: TRBJ1-1
CDR3: CASSLQGGPFAFF
DNA: TGTGCCAGCAGTTTACAGGGTGGGCCGTTTGCTTTCTTT

D: TRBD1
V: TRBV5-6
size: NA
J: TRBJ2-5
CDR3: CASSFEDRGARETQYF
DNA: TGTGCCAGCAGCTTTGAGGACAGGGGGGCCCGGGAGACCCAGTACTTC

D: NA
V: TRBV29-1
size: few
J: TRBJ1-4
CDR3: CSGAWTNEKLFF
DNA: TGCAGCGGGGCGTGGACTAATGAAAAACTGTTTTTT

D: TRBD2
V: TRBV9
size: few
J: TRBJ2-3
CDR3: CASSPQPTSPSGTQYF
DNA: TGTGCCAGCAGCCCCCAGCCGACTAGCCCGTCAGGTACGCAGTATTTT

D: TRBD1
V: TRBV12-3/TRBV12-4
size: NA
J: TRBJ1-4
CDR3: CAGSLQGRSNEKLFF
DNA: TGTGCCGGCAGTTTACAGGGGCGGTCTAATGAAAAACTGTTTTTT

D: NA
V: TRBV19
size: many
J: TRBJ2-1
CDR3: CASSIRWEQFF
DNA: TGTGCCAGTAGTATCAGGTGGGAGCAGTTCTTC

D: TRBD1
V: TRBV7-9
size: NA
J: TRBJ2-4
CDR3: CASNGPGQGALGIQYF
DNA: TGTGCCAGCAACGGACCGGGACAGGGGGCGCTGGGCATTCAGTACTTC

D: NA
V: TRBV28
size: many
J: TRBJ2-7
CDR3: CASSLGPGASYEQYF
DNA: TGTGCCAGCAGTTTAGGGCCAGGTGCATCCTACGAGCAGTACTTC

D: TRBD2
V: TRBV10-3
size: many
J: TRBJ2-1
CDR3: CAMAAAGDSEQFF
DNA: TGTGCCATGGCCGCGGCGGGGGATAGCGAGCAGTTCTTC

D: NA
V: TRBV9
size: many
J: TRBJ1-2
CDR3: CASSVAVDGLYGYTF
DNA: TGTGCCAGCAGCGTAGCGGTAGACGGGCTCTATGGCTACACCTTC

D: NA
V: TRBV25-1
size: NA
J: TRBJ1-1
CDR3: CAGTRRGLNTEAFF
DNA: TGTGCCGGCACCCGGCGCGGATTGAACACTGAAGCTTTCTTT

D: NA
V: TRBV27
size: many
J: TRBJ2-5
CDR3: CASSRDNQVWETQYF
DNA: TGTGCCAGCAGTAGGGACAACCAAGTATGGGAGACCCAGTACTTC

D: TRBD2
V: TRBV20-1
size: few
J: TRBJ2-1
CDR3: CSARRGNDNEQFF
DNA: TGCAGTGCGAGGCGGGGGAATGACAATGAGCAGTTCTTC

D: TRBD2
V: TRBV5-1
size: NA
J: TRBJ2-1
CDR3: CASSLVAGRDNGQFF
DNA: TGCGCCAGCAGCTTAGTAGCGGGGAGAGATAATGGGCAGTTCTTC

D: NA
V: TRBV20-1
size: few
J: TRBJ1-2
CDR3: CSASLDRILYDYTF
DNA: TGCAGTGCTAGTTTGGACAGAATTCTATATGACTACACCTTC

D: NA
V: TRBV11-1
size: NA
J: TRBJ2-5
CDR3: CASSFPGLQQYF
DNA: TGTGCCAGCAGCTTCCCGGGACTCCAGCAGTACTTC

D: NA
V: TRBV14
size: NA
J: TRBJ1-1
CDR3: CASSQDLNPENTEAFF
DNA: TGTGCCAGCAGCCAAGATTTGAACCCAGAGAACACTGAAGCTTTCTTT

D: TRBD1
V: TRBV20-1
size: NA
J: TRBJ1-1
CDR3: CSATTGTGGNRAFF
DNA: TGCAGTGCTACGACTGGGACAGGGGGTAATCGAGCTTTCTTT

D: TRBD1
V: TRBV7-8
size: many
J: TRBJ1-5
CDR3: CASSLRDRSYSNQPQHF
DNA: TGTGCCAGCAGCTTAAGGGACAGGAGTTATAGCAATCAGCCCCAGCATTTT

D: NA
V: TRBV7-2
size: few
J: TRBJ2-2
CDR3: CASSLWVTANTGELFF
DNA: TGTGCCAGCAGCTTATGGGTTACCGCGAACACCGGGGAGCTGTTTTTT

D: NA
V: TRBV20-1
size: few
J: TRBJ2-2
CDR3: CSAPDGRANTGELFF
DNA: TGCAGTGCTCCGGACGGTCGTGCGAACACCGGGGAGCTGTTTTTT

D: NA
V: TRBV27
size: many
J: TRBJ2-1
CDR3: CASSLPRGDEQFF
DNA: TGTGCCAGCAGTTTACCCAGGGGTGATGAGCAGTTCTTC

D: NA
V: TRBV28
size: NA
J: TRBJ2-3
CDR3: CASSLRGRGAHVSQYF
DNA: TGTGCCAGCAGTTTAAGAGGTAGGGGGGCACACGTGTCGCAGTATTTT

D: NA
V: TRBV5-6
size: few
J: TRBJ1-1
CDR3: CASSTGQMNTEAFF
DNA: TGTGCCAGCAGCACAGGACAGATGAACACTGAAGCTTTCTTT